This TCR beta chain was recovered during a study of regulatory T cells in long-lasting Graves disease. Findings and limits, study-wide: Patients with persistent disease showed a bias toward TRBV28, TRBJ1-2 and TRBJ2-5.

About this clonotype itself: Its antigen is still unknown.

Between the trimmed V and J ends, which lost 6 bases and 1 base, there was a span of 13 bases. This CDR3 spans 14 amino acids. Germline lookup yields CDR1 SGHRS and CDR2 YFSETQ. Arm-PCR of CDR3 regions and iRepertoire HTBI primers were the basis on which TCR beta libraries were built. The authors' processing: Detected in the samples were over 60 TRBV and about 15 TRBJ segments. One entry per CDR3 protein, called by TCRdb with MiXCR from the multiplex PCR reads. The V and J calls and clone size are TCRdb's, not the authors'. The sample gives under 350,000 distinct CDR3 sequences, under 25% of which show up once; 45% to 70% is in the top ten. The sample's time point: persistent/refractory GD, antithyroid drugs over 5 years with positive TRAb. RNA extracted from PBMCs served as the sequencing template. Under American Thyroid Association guidelines, Graves' disease was diagnosed. Roughly 10 milliliters of peripheral blood were taken and placed in EDTA tubes.

This clonotype was obtained from a female donor with Graves disease. This sequence joins TRBV5-1 and TRBJ2-5; possible D gene TRBD2, 6 bases. Specimen: peripheral blood mononuclear cells (PBMCs), collected when the disease was refractory, from a patient treated with antithyroid drugs. The CDR3 loop reads CASTDPSAQETQYF. The DNA for the CDR3 is TGCGCCAGCACCGATCCTAGCGCCCAAGAGACCCAGTACTTC.